These T cell receptor beta chains were read from a single sample in a study of cytomegalovirus exposure and HLA in healthy donors. The data were produced by immunoSEQ multiplex PCR, yet TCRdb's version contains in-frame clones alone and is incomplete. There are about 200,000 clones in the sample; 65% to 90% occur only once, and 1.3% to 1.5% lies in the top ten. Sequenced material: PBMCs. The receptors were gathered from a girl between 10 and 17 years old in good health and CMV-seronegative. Both conserved end residues are part of each CDR3. Each record gives: D gene, J gene, CDR3 length, clone size, V gene, CDR3 DNA, CDR3 protein. D genes are given only for firm matches. Some rows have no size entry. The others give once, few or many, or a class for an expanded clone.

D: NA
J: TRBJ2-7
length: 13
size: NA
V: TRBV7-7
DNA: TGTGCCAGCAGCGAGTTACAGGGCTACGAGCAGTACTTC
CDR3: CASSELQGYEQYF

D: TRBD1
J: TRBJ1-2
length: 16
size: few
V: TRBV6-1
DNA: TGTGCCAGCAGTGAAGATGGACAGGGGATTAAGAATGGCTACACCTTC
CDR3: CASSEDGQGIKNGYTF

D: NA
J: TRBJ1-3
length: 15
size: once
V: TRBV7-9
DNA: TGTGCCAGCCGACCGCAAAACAGAGTAGGAAACACCATATATTTT
CDR3: CASRPQNRVGNTIYF

D: NA
J: TRBJ1-1
length: 15
size: once
V: TRBV7-2
DNA: TGTGCCAGCAGCTTAGCGCCAGGGGCAAACACTGAAGCTTTCTTT
CDR3: CASSLAPGANTEAFF

D: NA
J: TRBJ2-3
length: 18
size: few
V: TRBV19
DNA: TGTGCCAGTAGTATTCAAAGAGGGAGTGGAGGGGCTACAGATACGCAGTATTTT
CDR3: CASSIQRGSGGATDTQYF

D: TRBD1
J: TRBJ2-7
length: 13
size: NA
V: TRBV29-1
DNA: TGCAGCGTCGATGGGACAGGCCCCTACGAGCAGTACTTC
CDR3: CSVDGTGPYEQYF

D: TRBD1
J: TRBJ1-2
length: 18
size: NA
V: TRBV28
DNA: TGTGCCAGCAGTTTATTCGGGTTACAGGGGCGACTTAACTATGGCTACACCTTC
CDR3: CASSLFGLQGRLNYGYTF

D: NA
J: TRBJ2-7
length: 15
size: NA
V: TRBV10-1
DNA: TGCGCCAGCAACAAAGGGACTTCCCTAGAGTACGAGCAGTACTTC
CDR3: CASNKGTSLEYEQYF

D: TRBD2
J: TRBJ2-4
length: 20
size: NA
V: TRBV28
DNA: TGTGCCAGCAGCTTTATTGTTTTGCGGCGGGAGGAAAGGGCCAAAAACATTCAGTACTTC
CDR3: CASSFIVLRREERAKNIQYF

D: NA
J: TRBJ2-7
length: 16
size: NA
V: TRBV4-3
DNA: TGCGCCAGCAGCCCGACGACAGGTGCATTGACCTACGAGCAGTACTTC
CDR3: CASSPTTGALTYEQYF

D: NA
J: TRBJ1-1
length: 12
size: NA
V: TRBV5-1
DNA: TGCGCCAGCAGCTTTCGAGGCACTGAAGCTTTCTTT
CDR3: CASSFRGTEAFF

D: TRBD2
J: TRBJ2-3
length: 16
size: NA
V: TRBV6-4
DNA: TGTGCCAGCAAGTCGGGTAGCGGGGGAAGCACAGATACGCAGTATTTT
CDR3: CASKSGSGGSTDTQYF

D: NA
J: TRBJ1-2
length: 15
size: NA
V: TRBV25-1
DNA: TGTGCCAGCAGTGATATCCGGGGATACAACTATGGCTACACCTTC
CDR3: CASSDIRGYNYGYTF

D: NA
J: TRBJ1-5
length: 13
size: few
V: TRBV2
DNA: TGTGCCAGCGCGGAGGGCAGCAATCAGCCCCAGCATTTT
CDR3: CASAEGSNQPQHF

D: TRBD2
J: TRBJ2-3
length: 19
size: NA
V: TRBV5-1
DNA: TGCGCCAGCAGCTTGGCCAGCGGGAGGGCCGGAACCGACACAGATACGCAGTATTTT
CDR3: CASSLASGRAGTDTDTQYF

D: NA
J: TRBJ1-1
length: 13
size: few
V: TRBV7-9
DNA: TGTGCCAGCACCCTACAGGGCGTTCCTGAAGCTTTCTTT
CDR3: CASTLQGVPEAFF

D: NA
J: TRBJ1-2
length: 14
size: NA
V: TRBV9
DNA: TGTGCCAGCAGCCCCCGTAGCTTTAGTTATGGCTACACCTTC
CDR3: CASSPRSFSYGYTF